This TCR beta chain was recovered during a study of shared clonotypes between healthy human individuals. General observations from the study: Only blood samples were collected, and tissue repertoires likely differ.

The data were produced by immunoSEQ multiplex PCR, yet TCRdb's version contains in-frame clones alone and is incomplete. The repertoire has roughly 2,500,000 clones, roughly 93% of them found once; the top ten carry around 0.4%. With 2 bases removed from V and 8 bases from J, the gap between germline ends came to 24 bases. The CDR3 has 17 amino acids. CDR1 is MGHRA, CDR2 YSYEKL, per germline. CD45RA+ naive and CD45RA-negative memory subsets were separated from CD4+ cells. On this clone itself: As yet, its antigen is unknown.

The genes are TRBV4-1 and TRBJ1-2; tentative D call: TRBD1 (6 bases). Sequencing used naive CD4+ T cells from PBMCs. Subset indicated: CD45RA+ positively selected. This sequence was found in a man younger than 35 in good health. Some clones in this sample may be carry-over from other donors' samples. DNA of the CDR3: TGCGCCAGCAGCCAACCTCGCGCGGGGGCCGCGTCGGGGGGCTACACCTTC. It is translated as CASSQPRAGAASGGYTF.